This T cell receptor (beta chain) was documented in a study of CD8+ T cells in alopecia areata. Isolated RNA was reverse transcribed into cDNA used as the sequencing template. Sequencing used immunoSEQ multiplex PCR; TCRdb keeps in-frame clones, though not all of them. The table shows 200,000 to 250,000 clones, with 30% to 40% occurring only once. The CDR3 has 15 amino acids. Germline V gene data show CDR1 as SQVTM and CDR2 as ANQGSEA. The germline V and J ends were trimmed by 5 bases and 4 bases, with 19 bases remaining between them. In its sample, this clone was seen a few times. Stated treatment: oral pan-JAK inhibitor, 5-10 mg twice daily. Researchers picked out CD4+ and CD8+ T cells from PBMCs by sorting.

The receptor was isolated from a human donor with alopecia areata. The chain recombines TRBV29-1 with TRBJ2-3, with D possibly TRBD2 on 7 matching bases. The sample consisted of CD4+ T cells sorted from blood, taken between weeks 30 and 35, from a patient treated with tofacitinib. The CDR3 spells CSVYDTGRGADTQYF. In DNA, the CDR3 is TGCAGCGTTTATGACACAGGGAGGGGTGCAGATACGCAGTATTTT.